The 2 T cell receptor beta chains below were found in one sample sequenced in a study of blood T cell repertoires in COVID-19. Generated by immunoSEQ multiplex PCR, the TCRdb table keeps only in-frame clones and is missing some. The table lists 100,000 to 150,000 clones, around 90% of them singletons, with 1.5% in the top ten. Input material: peripheral blood. These receptors all come from a human donor in a cohort sampled during active COVID-19.

The V gene is TRBV25-1, the J gene TRBJ2-5; 10 nucleotides line up with TRBD1. Germline V gene sequence: CDR1 MGHDK, CDR2 SYGVNS. The CDR3 spans 14 residues. The ends lost 2 bases at V and 5 bases at J; junction bases unmatched: 2. In DNA, the CDR3 is TGTGCCAGCAGTGAACAGGGACAGGGGGAGACCCAGTACTTC. Amino acids: CASSEQGQGETQYF.

V gene TRBV7-6 combines with J gene TRBJ1-1, with unresolved D. In germline, CDR1 is SGHVS, CDR2 FNYEAQ. V was shortened by 5 bases and J by 2 bases, with 15 bases between the two germline ends. This CDR3 region has 15 residues. The CDR3 nucleotides are TGTGCCAGCAGCCGAGCTCCGGGATATAACACTGAAGCTTTCTTT. Protein: CASSRAPGYNTEAFF.